This T cell receptor beta chain was retrieved from a study of T cell responses to AZD1222 COVID-19 vaccine. Study-level results: Females made up more of the donors, who were largely white British, and clonal diversity may have come out too low. Sampled repertoires all dated from after the peak T cell response.

The junction had 4 bases not matched to a gene; V was cut back by 0 bases and J by 2 bases. This CDR3 contains 16 residues. The germline V gene has CDR1 ENHRY and CDR2 SYGVKD. TCRdb keeps only in-frame clones here, not all; method: immunoSEQ multiplex PCR. Among approximately 90,000 clones, around 90% were seen once, and the ten largest hold 8% to 9.5%. As to this clone: Its target is not known.

The source of this sequence is an adult in good health. This specimen consisted of peripheral blood, obtained on day 0 of AZD1222 vaccination. The V gene is TRBV10-3, the J gene TRBJ2-3; 8 nucleotides line up with TRBD2. CDR3 region: CAISESPSGLTDTQYF. As DNA, the CDR3 is TGTGCCATCAGTGAGTCGCCTAGCGGGCTCACAGATACGCAGTATTTT.